This TCR beta chain derives from a study of T cell changes during pregnancy in multiple sclerosis (dated by TCRdb to the late 2010s). About the full investigation: The study looked at changes in the T cell repertoire across pregnancy in women with multiple sclerosis.

Points on this clone: Which antigen it targets is not known. The sample holds no much larger clone one base away, and base qualities are not on file.

The library was produced with the immunoSEQ multiplex PCR assay. Entries here come from immuneACCESS through TCRdb and include only in-frame sequences with V and J called. Some clones fail to appear in such tables; in the studies checked, an unresolved V gene covers under half of the shortfall, and the cause of the remainder is unknown. This sample holds fewer than 65,000 clones; 93% were observed only once. Under 2% of the sample rests with the top ten. The CDR3 covers 13 residues, taking in both the cysteine and the phenylalanine. Only the CDR3 region is kept as DNA, spanning 39 bases read in frame from base 1. V loses 5 bases, J loses 2 bases, and the germline ends lie 8 bases apart. The CDR1 and CDR2 encoded by the germline V gene (reference sequence) are MNHNY and SVGAGI.

Material: peripheral blood, obtained in the second trimester of pregnancy. The rearranged chain carries TRBV6-6 and TRBJ2-3; the D gene lacks a confident call. The TCR sequence derives from a female donor with multiple sclerosis, enrolled in a pregnancy study. The nucleotides are TGTGCCAGCAGTAACTACTACACAGATACGCAGTATTTT. It specifies CASSNYYTDTQYF.